This T cell receptor (beta chain) was sequenced for a study of human T cells and chemical hapten exposure. Broader study findings: Expanded TCRs made up significantly more big CDR3 similarity clusters than controls did.

The time point: patch test 1, 2 weeks after DPC sensitization. Treatment: therapeutic diphenylcyclopropenone sensitization with weekly scalp DPC. TCRdb reanalysed the RACE reads using MiXCR and keeps one entry per CDR3 protein. The table shows some 190,000 distinct CDR3 sequences, with around 24% occurring only once. A note on this clonotype: The target antigen is unknown.

CDR3 size: 14 residues. With 4 bases removed from V and 4 bases from J, the gap between germline ends came to 13 bases. This specimen was whole blood, taken in connection with sensitization to the hapten diphenylcyclopropenone (DPC). The clonotype was recovered from a woman in her fifties or sixties with alopecia areata. Some clones in this sample may be carry-over from other donors' samples. This rearrangement joins TRBV12-3 or TRBV12-4 to TRBJ1-1; the D gene is possibly TRBD1 (5 bases). CDR3 coding DNA: TGTGCCAGCAGTTATTCCTGGGGGGTCACTGAAGCTTTCTTT. Its protein product is CASSYSWGVTEAFF.